Given below is one T cell receptor beta chain in context. The CDR3 spans 15 residues. Trimming cost V 4 bases and J 2 bases, with 12 bases left between them. Germline CDR1 reads SGDLS; CDR2 reads YYNGEE. This record comes from a study of control samples from healthy donors and cancer patients. Sequencing used immunoSEQ multiplex PCR; TCRdb keeps in-frame clones, though not all of them. The sample yields about 100,000 clones, over 75% seen once. V gene TRBV9 combines with J gene TRBJ1-4; TRBD1 is a possible D gene (6 bases). Sequencing was carried out using blood. The sequence derives from a woman aged 45-59 years in good health. For the CDR3, the DNA is TGTGCCAGCAGCACCACAGGGAACACTAATGAAAAACTGTTTTTT. As protein: CASSTTGNTNEKLFF.